Listed here is a single T cell receptor (beta chain). The specificity of this receptor is unknown. No much larger clonotype is one base removed from it; base qualities were not supplied. The immunoSEQ platform was used for deep TCRbeta sequencing. As for how the authors treated the data: Only productive rearrangements were exported from the immunoSEQ Analyzer for further analysis. T cell phenotypes were assigned to bulk TCRbeta clonotypes by matching the clonotypes to single-cell RNA+TCR-seq clones that had the same TCRbeta sequence. Using bulk TCR sequencing data, clone enrichment in tumor was calculated by dividing a clone's tumor frequency by the same clone's PBMC frequency. TCRs were sorted with GLIPH into specificity groups, meaning clusters of distinct TCRs that share CDR3 motifs and likely recognize common antigens. Not all clones reach the TCRdb copy of this immuneACCESS table, which keeps in-frame sequences only. Checked studies attribute under half of the gap to unresolved V genes and leave the rest unexplained. That table is the source of V, J and clone size, and D and trimming were worked out from the DNA. The sample contains some 20,000 clones, around 80% of them found a single time. The ten most abundant clones make up 26% of the sample.

The germline V gene gives CDR1 as MDHEN and CDR2 as SYDVKM. V and J lose 5 bases and 2 bases, and a span of 12 bases separates them. Measured from the cysteine to the phenylalanine, the CDR3 is 14 residues long. The retained sequence is limited to the CDR3, 42 bases, with the frame set at the first base. The time point label corresponds to: before anti-PD-1 therapy. For bulk TCRbeta sequencing, genomic DNA was extracted from tumor biopsies or peripheral blood, and input amounts ranged from about 600 ng to 6,004 ng. Every patient was a poor candidate for surgical resection and had histologically proven advanced or metastatic basal or squamous cell carcinoma. The basal cell carcinoma cohort comprised some ten patients, of whom 8 had bulk tumor TCR sequencing. The data were taken from a study of T cells in tumors after PD-1 blockade (dated by TCRdb to the late 2010s). About the full investigation: Prior checkpoint blockade, systemic immunosuppressant use, and recent radiotherapy or other anti-cancer therapy within 4 weeks were grounds for patient exclusion. Using site-matched tumors from BCC or SCC patients sampled before and after anti-PD-1 therapy, the study carried out paired single-cell RNA and TCR sequencing. Clinical response was assessed using RECIST version 1.1. Ongoing daily vismodegib 150 mg was also given to a subset of patients during anti-PD-1 treatment. On average, peripheral blood samples had 95,000 to 120,000 TCR templates (range 24,679-257,772) and around 35,000 unique clonotypes. Patients received pembrolizumab 200 mg every 3 weeks or cemiplimab 350 mg every 2 weeks. To compare blood and tumor clonotypes, bulk TCR sequencing was performed on approximately nine peripheral blood samples from roughly five patients. Study-wide findings and limitations: The source of novel T cell clones was not identified and could include lymphoid organs or rare unexpanded clones within the tumor or its periphery. Roughly 37% of TCR clonotypes from the tumor were detected in blood, and certain novel exhausted tumor clones were present in blood collected before treatment, which suggests recruitment from the periphery.

The sequence is built from TRBV28 and TRBJ2-5; TRBD2 could be the D gene, as 5 bases match. The source material was PBMCs, sampled before anti-PD-1 treatment. The receptor comes from a human donor with basal cell carcinoma. The CDR3: CASSPLGIQETQYF. The nucleotide sequence reads as follows: TGTGCCAGCAGTCCCCTCGGGATTCAAGAGACCCAGTACTTC.